This TCR beta chain appears in the sequencing data of a study of T-cell memory formation after mild COVID-19. TCRdb itself ran the 5' RACE reads through MiXCR, one entry per CDR3 protein. The data contain more than 80,000 distinct CDR3 sequences, about a sixth of them seen just once; the ten biggest clones take up 28%. Source material: PBMCs or a T cell subset sorted from them (not recorded which). This receptor was identified in an adult woman who had mild COVID-19 (a few samples of this study predate the infection). Cell type and time point are not known.

This CDR3 is CASSHSTPGGQDGPYEQYF. The CDR3 nucleotides are TGCGCCAGCAGCCACTCTACCCCGGGTGGACAGGACGGCCCCTACGAGCAGTACTTC. The chain links TRBV4-3 to TRBJ2-7; the match to TRBD1 covers 7 bases. Germline CDR1 reads LGHNA; CDR2 reads YSLEER. The CDR3 contains 19 residues. V trimming: 3 bases; J trimming: 2 bases; junction bases outside the gene matches: 19.